This T cell receptor beta chain was found in a study of shared clonotypes between healthy human individuals. The germline gives CDR1 SGHTA, CDR2 FQGNSA. The CDR3 contains 15 residues. Trimming removed 5 bases at V and 6 bases at J, with 17 bases between. Each cell subset's genomic DNA was divided evenly among several immunoSEQ plates. Using immunoSEQ multiplex PCR, the repertoire was profiled, and TCRdb retains in-frame clones only, with some absent. The profile shows some 2,000,000 clones, roughly 94% of them singletons. This clonotype was obtained from a man between 18 and 29 years old in good health. The sequenced sample was naive CD4+ T cells sorted from blood. Subset indicated: CD45RA+ positively selected. The V gene is TRBV7-2, the J gene TRBJ1-5; a possible D gene is TRBD1 (6 bases). In DNA form, the CDR3 reads TGTGCCAGCAGCCCAAAGGGGGGAGGGAGTCAGCCCCAGCATTTT. Its translation: CASSPKGGGSQPQHF.